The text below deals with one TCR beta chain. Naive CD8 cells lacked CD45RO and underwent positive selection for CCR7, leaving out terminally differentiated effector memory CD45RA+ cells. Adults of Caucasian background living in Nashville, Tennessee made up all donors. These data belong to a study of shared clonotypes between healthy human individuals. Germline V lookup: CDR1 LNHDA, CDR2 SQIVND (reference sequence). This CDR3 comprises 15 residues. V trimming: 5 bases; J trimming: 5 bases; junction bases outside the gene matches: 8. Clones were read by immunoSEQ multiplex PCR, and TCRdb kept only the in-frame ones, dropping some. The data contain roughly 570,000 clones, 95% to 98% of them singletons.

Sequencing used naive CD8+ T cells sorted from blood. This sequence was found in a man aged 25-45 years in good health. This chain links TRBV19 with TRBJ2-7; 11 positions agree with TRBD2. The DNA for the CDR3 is TGTGCCAGTAGTCCTCAACTAGCGGGAGTGGACGAGCAGTACTTC. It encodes CASSPQLAGVDEQYF.